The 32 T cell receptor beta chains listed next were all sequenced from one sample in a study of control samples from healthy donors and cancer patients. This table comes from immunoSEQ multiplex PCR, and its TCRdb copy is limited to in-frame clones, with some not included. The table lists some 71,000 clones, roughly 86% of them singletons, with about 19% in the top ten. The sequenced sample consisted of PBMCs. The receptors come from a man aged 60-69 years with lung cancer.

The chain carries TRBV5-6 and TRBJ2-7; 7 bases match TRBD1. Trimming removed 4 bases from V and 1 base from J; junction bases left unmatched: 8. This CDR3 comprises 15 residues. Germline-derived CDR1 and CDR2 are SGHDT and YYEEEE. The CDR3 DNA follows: TGTGCCAGCAGCCGGGACAGCTTCCCGTCCTACGAGCAGTACGTC. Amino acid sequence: CASSRDSFPSYEQYV.

This CDR3 is CASSEDRAKNIQYF. In nucleotides, the CDR3 is TGCGCCAGCAGCGAAGACAGAGCCAAAAACATTCAGTACTTC. J is TRBJ2-4 and V is TRBV10-2; D may be TRBD1 (5 bases). The V gene's germline CDR1 is WSHSY and CDR2 SAAADI. The ends were cut back, 6 bases at V and 0 bases at J, with 9 bases in the middle. The CDR3 totals 14 residues.

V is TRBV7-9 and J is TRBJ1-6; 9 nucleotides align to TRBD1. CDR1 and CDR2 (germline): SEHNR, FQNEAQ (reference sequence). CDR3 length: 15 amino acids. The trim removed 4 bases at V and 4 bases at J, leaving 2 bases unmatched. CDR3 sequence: CASSSGQGYNSPLHF. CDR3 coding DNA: TGTGCCAGCAGCTCCGGACAGGGGTATAATTCACCCCTCCACTTT.

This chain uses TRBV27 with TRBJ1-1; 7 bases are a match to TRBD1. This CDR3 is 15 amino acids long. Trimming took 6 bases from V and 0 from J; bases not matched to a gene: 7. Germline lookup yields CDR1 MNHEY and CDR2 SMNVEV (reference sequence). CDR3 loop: CASSPLQGLNTEAFF. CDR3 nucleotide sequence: TGTGCCAGCAGCCCTTTACAGGGGCTGAACACTGAAGCTTTCTTT.

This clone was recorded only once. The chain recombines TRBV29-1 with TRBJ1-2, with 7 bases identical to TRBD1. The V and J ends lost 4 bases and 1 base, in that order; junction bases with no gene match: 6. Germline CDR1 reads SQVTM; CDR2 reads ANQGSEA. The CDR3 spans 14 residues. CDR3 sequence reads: CSVVRDRNNYGYTF. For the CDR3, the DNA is TGCAGCGTTGTCCGGGACAGAAATAACTATGGCTACACCTTC. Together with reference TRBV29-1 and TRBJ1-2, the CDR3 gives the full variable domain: SAVISQKPSRDICQRGTSLTIQCQVDSQVTMMFWYRQQPGQSLTLIATANQGSEATYESGFVIDKFPISRPNLTFSTLTVSNMSPEDSSIYLCSVVRDRNNYGYTFGSGTRLTVV.

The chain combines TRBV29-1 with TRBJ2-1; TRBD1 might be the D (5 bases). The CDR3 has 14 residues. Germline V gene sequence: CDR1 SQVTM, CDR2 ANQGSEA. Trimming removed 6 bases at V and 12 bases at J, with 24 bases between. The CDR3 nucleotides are TGCAGCGTCGAATCCTCGAAGTCCCAGGGTAGGCAGTTCTTC. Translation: CSVESSKSQGRQFF.

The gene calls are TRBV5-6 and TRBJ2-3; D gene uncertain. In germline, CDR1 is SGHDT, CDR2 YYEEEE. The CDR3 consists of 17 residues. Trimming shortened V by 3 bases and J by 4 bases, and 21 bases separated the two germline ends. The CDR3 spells CASSSPRSHSLPDTQYF. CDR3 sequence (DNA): TGTGCCAGCAGCTCACCGAGGTCTCACTCCCTCCCAGATACGCAGTATTTT.

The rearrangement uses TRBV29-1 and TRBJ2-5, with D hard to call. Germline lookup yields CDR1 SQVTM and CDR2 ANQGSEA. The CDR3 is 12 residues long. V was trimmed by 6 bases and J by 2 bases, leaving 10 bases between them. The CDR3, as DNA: TGCAGCGTGAATGACCCGCAAGAGACCCAGTACTTC. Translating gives CSVNDPQETQYF.

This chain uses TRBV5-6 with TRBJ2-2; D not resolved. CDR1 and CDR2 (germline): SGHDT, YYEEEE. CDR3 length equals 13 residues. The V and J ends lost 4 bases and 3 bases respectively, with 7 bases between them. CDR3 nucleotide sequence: TGTGCCAGCAGCATTCGGTACACCGGGGAGCTGTTTTTT. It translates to CASSIRYTGELFF.

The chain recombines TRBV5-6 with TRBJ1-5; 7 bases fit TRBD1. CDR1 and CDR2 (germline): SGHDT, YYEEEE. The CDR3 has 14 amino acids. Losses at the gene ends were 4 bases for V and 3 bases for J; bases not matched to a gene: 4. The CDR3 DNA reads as TGTGCCAGCAGCGGGGGACAGACCAATCAGCCCCAGCATTTT. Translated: CASSGGQTNQPQHF.

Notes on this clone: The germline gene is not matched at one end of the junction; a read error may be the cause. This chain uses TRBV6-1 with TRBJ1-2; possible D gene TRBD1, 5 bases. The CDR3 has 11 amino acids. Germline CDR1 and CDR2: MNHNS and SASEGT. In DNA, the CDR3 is TGTGCCAGCTCCCAACGGGGGGGGTTAGGCTTC. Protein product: CASSQRGGLGF.

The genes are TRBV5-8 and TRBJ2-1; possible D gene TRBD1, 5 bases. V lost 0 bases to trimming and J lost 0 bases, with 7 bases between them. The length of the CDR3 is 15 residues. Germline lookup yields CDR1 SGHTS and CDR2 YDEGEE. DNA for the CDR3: TGTGCCAGCAGCTTGGGTCAGGGCTCCTACAATGAGCAGTTCTTC. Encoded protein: CASSLGQGSYNEQFF. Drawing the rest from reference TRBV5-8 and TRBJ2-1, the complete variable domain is EAGVTQSPTHLIKTRGQQATLRCSPISGHTSVYWYQQALGLGLQFLLWYDEGEERNRGNFPPRFSGRQFPNYSSELNVNALELEDSALYLCASSLGQGSYNEQFFGPGTRLTVL.

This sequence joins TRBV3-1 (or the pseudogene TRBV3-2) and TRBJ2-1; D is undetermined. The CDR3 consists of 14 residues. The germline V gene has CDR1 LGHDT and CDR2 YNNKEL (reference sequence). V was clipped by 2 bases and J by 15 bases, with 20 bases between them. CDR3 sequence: CASSQLPMVDPSFF. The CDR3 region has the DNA TGTGCCAGCAGCCAACTGCCTATGGTGGACCCCTCGTTCTTC.

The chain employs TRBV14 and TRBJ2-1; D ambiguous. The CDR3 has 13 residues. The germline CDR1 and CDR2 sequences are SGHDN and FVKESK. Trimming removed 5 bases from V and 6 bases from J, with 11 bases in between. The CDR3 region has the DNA TGTGCCAGCAGCGGAGCCTTCCCCAATGAGCAGTTCTTC. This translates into CASSGAFPNEQFF.

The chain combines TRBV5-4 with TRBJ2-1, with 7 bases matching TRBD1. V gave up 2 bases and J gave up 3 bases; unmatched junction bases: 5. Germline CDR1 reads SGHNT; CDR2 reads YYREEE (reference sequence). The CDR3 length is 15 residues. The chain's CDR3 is CASSFDRAIYNEQFF. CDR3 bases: TGTGCCAGCAGCTTTGACAGGGCAATCTACAATGAGCAGTTCTTC.

The CDR3 region has the DNA TGCGCCAGCAGTCAACAGGGGCAAGAGACCCAGTACTTC. This gives the protein CASSQQGQETQYF. The chain combines TRBV5-1 with TRBJ2-5, with 7 bases identical to TRBD1. Germline V gene data show CDR1 as SGHRS and CDR2 as YFSETQ. The ends lost 5 bases at V and 2 bases at J; junction bases unmatched: 3. This CDR3 spans 13 amino acids. Variable domain in full (rest from reference TRBV5-1 and TRBJ2-5): KAGVTQTPRYLIKTRGQQVTLSCSPISGHRSVSWYQQTPGQGLQFLFEYFSETQRNKGNFPGRFSGRQFSNSRSEMNVSTLELGDSALYLCASSQQGQETQYFGPGTRLLVL.

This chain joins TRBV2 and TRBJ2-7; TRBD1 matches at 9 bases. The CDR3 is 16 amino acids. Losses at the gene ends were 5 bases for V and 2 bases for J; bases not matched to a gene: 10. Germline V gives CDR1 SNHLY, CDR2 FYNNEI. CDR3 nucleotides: TGTGCCAGCAGTCCCGGACAGGGGTTGGGCACCTACGAGCAGTACTTC. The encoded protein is CASSPGQGLGTYEQYF.

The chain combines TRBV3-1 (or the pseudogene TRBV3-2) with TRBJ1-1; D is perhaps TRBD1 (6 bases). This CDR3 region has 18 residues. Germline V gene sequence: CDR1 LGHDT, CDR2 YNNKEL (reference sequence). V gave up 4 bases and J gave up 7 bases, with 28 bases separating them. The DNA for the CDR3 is TGTGCCAGCAGCCGCCAGACCAGGGGACACCTTTCTACTAATGAAGCTTTCTTT. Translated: CASSRQTRGHLSTNEAFF.

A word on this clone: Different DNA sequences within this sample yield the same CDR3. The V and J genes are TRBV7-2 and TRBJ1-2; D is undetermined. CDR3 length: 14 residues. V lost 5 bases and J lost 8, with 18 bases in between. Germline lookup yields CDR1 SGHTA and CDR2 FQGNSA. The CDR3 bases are TGTGCCAGCAGCCCCTCCGGTCGCGACTCCGGCTACACCTTC. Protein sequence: CASSPSGRDSGYTF.

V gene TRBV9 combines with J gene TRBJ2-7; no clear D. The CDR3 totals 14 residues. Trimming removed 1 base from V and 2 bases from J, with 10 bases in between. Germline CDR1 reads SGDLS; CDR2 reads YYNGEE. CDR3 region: CASSVTPGAYEQYF. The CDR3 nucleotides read TGTGCCAGCAGCGTAACCCCTGGGGCCTACGAGCAGTACTTC.

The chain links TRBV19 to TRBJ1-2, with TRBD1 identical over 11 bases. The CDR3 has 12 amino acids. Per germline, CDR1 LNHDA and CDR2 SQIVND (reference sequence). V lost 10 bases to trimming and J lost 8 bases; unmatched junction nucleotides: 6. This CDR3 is CATGQGAQGYTF. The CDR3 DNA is TGTGCCACAGGACAGGGGGCGCAAGGCTACACCTTC.

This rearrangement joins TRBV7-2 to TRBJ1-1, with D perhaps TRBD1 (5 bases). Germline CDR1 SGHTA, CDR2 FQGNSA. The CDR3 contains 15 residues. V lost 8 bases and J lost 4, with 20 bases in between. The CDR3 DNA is TGTGCCAGCTTACCCGACCTGGGGCCGGTCACTGAAGCTTTCTTT. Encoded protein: CASLPDLGPVTEAFF. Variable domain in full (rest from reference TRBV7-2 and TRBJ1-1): GAGVSQSPSNKVTEKGKDVELRCDPISGHTALYWYRQSLGQGLEFLIYFQGNSAPDKSGLPSDRFSAERTGGSVSTLTIQRTQQEDSAVYLCASLPDLGPVTEAFFGQGTRLTVV.

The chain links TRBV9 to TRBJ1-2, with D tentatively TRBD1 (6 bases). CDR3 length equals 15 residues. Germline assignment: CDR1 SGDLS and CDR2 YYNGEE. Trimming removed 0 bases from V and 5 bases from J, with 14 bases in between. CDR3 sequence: CASSVGTASVYGYTF. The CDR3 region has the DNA TGTGCCAGCAGCGTAGGGACAGCGAGCGTTTATGGCTACACCTTC.

CDR3 sequence reads: CASSEATGAVGKLFF. The CDR3 nucleotides read TGTGCCAGCAGTGAGGCGACAGGGGCTGTCGGAAAACTGTTTTTT. The chain combines TRBV6-1 with TRBJ1-4, with TRBD1 identical over 8 bases. This CDR3 comprises 15 residues. Germline CDR1 is MNHNS and CDR2 is SASEGT. V shed 3 bases and J 10 bases; nucleotides not matched to a gene: 10.

In DNA form, the CDR3 reads TGTGCCAGCTCACCACTGGGGACTGAAGCTTTCTTT. Amino acid sequence: CASSPLGTEAFF. The chain recombines TRBV18 with TRBJ1-1; D is uncertain. CDR3 length: 12 amino acids. The germline gives CDR1 KGHSH, CDR2 LQKENI. Trimming shortened V by 1 base and J by 5 bases, and 5 bases separated the two germline ends.

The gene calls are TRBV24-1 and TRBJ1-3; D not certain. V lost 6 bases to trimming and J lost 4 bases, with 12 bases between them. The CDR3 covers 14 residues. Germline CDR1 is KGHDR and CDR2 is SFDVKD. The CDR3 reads CATSSPAGGNTIYF. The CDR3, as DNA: TGTGCCACCAGTTCGCCAGCGGGAGGAAACACCATATATTTT.

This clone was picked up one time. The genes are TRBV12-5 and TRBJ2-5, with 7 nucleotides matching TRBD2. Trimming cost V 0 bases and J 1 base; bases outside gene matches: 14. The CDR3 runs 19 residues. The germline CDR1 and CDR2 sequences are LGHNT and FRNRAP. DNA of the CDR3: TGTGCTAGTGGTTTGGTACGTGATGGGGAGGGTGTTCTCCAAGAGACCCAGTACTTC. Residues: CASGLVRDGEGVLQETQYF. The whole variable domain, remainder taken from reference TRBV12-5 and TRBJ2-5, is DARVTQTPRHKVTEMGQEVTMRCQPILGHNTVFWYRQTMMQGLELLAYFRNRAPLDDSGMPKDRFSAEMPDATLATLKIQPSEPRDSAVYFCASGLVRDGEGVLQETQYFGPGTRLLVL.

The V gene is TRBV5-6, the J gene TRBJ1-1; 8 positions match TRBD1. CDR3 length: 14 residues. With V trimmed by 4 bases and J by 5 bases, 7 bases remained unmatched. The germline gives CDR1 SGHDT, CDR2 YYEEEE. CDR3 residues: CASSARTGSTEAFF. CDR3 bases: TGTGCCAGCAGCGCCAGGACAGGGAGTACTGAAGCTTTCTTT.

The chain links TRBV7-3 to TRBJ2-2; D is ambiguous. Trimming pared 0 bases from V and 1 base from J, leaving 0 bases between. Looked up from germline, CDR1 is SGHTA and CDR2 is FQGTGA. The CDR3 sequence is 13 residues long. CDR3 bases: TGTGCCAGCAGCTTAACGAACACCGGGGAGCTGTTTTTT. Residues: CASSLTNTGELFF.

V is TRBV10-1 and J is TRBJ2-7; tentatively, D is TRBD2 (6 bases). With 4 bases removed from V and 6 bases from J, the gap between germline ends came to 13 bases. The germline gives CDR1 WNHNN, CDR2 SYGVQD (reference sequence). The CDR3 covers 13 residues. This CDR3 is CASSVAASGEQYV. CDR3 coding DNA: TGCGCCAGCAGTGTAGCGGCTAGTGGCGAGCAGTACGTC.

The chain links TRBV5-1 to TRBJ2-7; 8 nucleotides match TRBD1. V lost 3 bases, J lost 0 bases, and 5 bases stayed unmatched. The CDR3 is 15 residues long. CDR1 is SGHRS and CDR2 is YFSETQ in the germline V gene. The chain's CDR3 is CASSSGQDYSYEQYF. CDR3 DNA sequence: TGCGCCAGCAGCTCGGGACAGGACTACTCCTACGAGCAGTACTTC.

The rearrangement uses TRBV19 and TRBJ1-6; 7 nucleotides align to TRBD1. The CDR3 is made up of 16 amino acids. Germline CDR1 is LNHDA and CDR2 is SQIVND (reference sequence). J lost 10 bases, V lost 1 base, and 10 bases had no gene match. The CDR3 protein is CASSIVGAGGESPLHF. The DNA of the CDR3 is TGTGCCAGTAGTATAGTCGGGGCAGGGGGTGAGTCACCCCTCCACTTT.